This passage covers 27 T cell receptor beta chains from one sample sequenced in a study of high-grade serous ovarian cancer treatment subgroups (TCRdb year 2021). Collection of tumor samples took place before definitive surgery or chemotherapy. Library preparation employed the immunoSEQ multiplex PCR assay. Entries here come from immuneACCESS through TCRdb and include only in-frame sequences with V and J called. Some clones fail to appear in such tables; in the studies checked, an unresolved V gene covers under half of the shortfall, and the cause of the remainder is unknown. This sample lists more than 15,000 clones; roughly 70% were detected once. The leading ten clones occupy 3.5% to 5% of the sample. What was sequenced was tumor tissue. These receptors were obtained from a human donor with high-grade serous ovarian cancer.

V gene TRBV30 combines with J gene TRBJ2-5; D not certain. Trimming took off 2 bases at V and 1 base at J, with 14 bases between the two ends. This CDR3 has 15 residues. Germline V lookup: CDR1 GTSNPN, CDR2 SVGIG (reference sequence). The CDR3 here is CAWSLLSAFQETQYF. The CDR3 nucleotides are TGTGCCTGGAGTCTATTATCGGCTTTCCAAGAGACCCAGTACTTC. The whole variable domain, remainder taken from reference TRBV30 and TRBJ2-5, is SQTIHQWPATLVQPVGSPLSLECTVEGTSNPNLYWYRQAAGRGLQLLFYSVGIGQISSEVPQNLSASRPQDRQFILSSKKLLLSDSGFYLCAWSLLSAFQETQYFGPGTRLLVL.

This clone came up a few times. The gene calls are TRBV19 and TRBJ2-1; 9 bases align to TRBD2. The CDR3 covers 13 residues. The germline V gene encodes CDR1 LNHDA and CDR2 SQIVND (reference sequence). V lost 9 bases and J lost 6; bases outside the gene matches: 6. The CDR3 region is CASQLAGANEQFF. The CDR3 DNA is TGTGCCAGCCAACTAGCGGGCGCCAATGAGCAGTTCTTC.

The genes are TRBV6-5 and TRBJ1-2, with D possibly matching TRBD1 (5 bases). Germline CDR1 reads MNHEY; CDR2 reads SVGAGI. V was pared by 4 bases and J by 7 bases, with 13 bases between. The CDR3 length is 13 residues. The CDR3: CASSLSGGGGYTF. The CDR3 region has the DNA TGTGCCAGCAGTTTGAGTGGGGGGGGTGGCTACACCTTC.

The V gene is TRBV29-1, the J gene TRBJ2-3, with 8 nucleotides matching TRBD2. From germline, CDR1 is SQVTM and CDR2 ANQGSEA. Trimming at V came to 7 bases and at J to 4 bases, leaving 19 bases not matched to a gene. This CDR3 contains 17 residues. CDR3 loop: CSARGVLAGVPPDTQYF. CDR3 sequence (DNA): TGCAGCGCCAGAGGGGTTCTAGCGGGTGTGCCCCCAGATACGCAGTATTTT.

The chain joins TRBV7-3 to TRBJ2-7; D gene uncertain. The CDR3 is 14 amino acids. Germline assignment: CDR1 SGHTA and CDR2 FQGTGA. Trimming took 5 bases from V and 0 from J, leaving 11 bases between them. The CDR3 sequence is CASSGRQRSYEQYF. DNA for the CDR3: TGTGCCAGCAGCGGAAGGCAGCGCTCCTACGAGCAGTACTTC.

The chain couples TRBV4-2 to TRBJ2-5, with TRBD2 matching 9 bases. Losses at the gene ends were 1 base for V and 1 base for J; bases not matched to a gene: 10. The V gene's germline CDR1 is LGHNA and CDR2 YNFKEQ. This CDR3 is built from 18 residues. CDR3 sequence reads: CASSQGALASGVQETQYF. CDR3 in DNA: TGTGCCAGCAGCCAAGGGGCCCTAGCTAGCGGGGTCCAAGAGACCCAGTACTTC.

The V gene is TRBV29-1, the J gene TRBJ2-3; 7 nucleotides agree with TRBD2. The CDR3 has 16 residues. V was clipped by 2 bases and J by 1 base; unmatched bases: 9. Germline V gives CDR1 SQVTM, CDR2 ANQGSEA. The CDR3 nucleotides read TGCAGCGTTGAACTTACAGGTAGCGGGCGCACAGATACGCAGTATTTT. It specifies CSVELTGSGRTDTQYF.

V usage is TRBV7-9 and J usage is TRBJ2-1; D possibly corresponds to TRBD2 (5 bases). The length of the CDR3 is 12 residues. Per the germline V gene, CDR1 is SEHNR and CDR2 is FQNEAQ (reference sequence). The V end lost 5 bases, the J end lost 9 bases, and 11 bases lay between the germline ends. The CDR3 DNA reads TGTGCCAGCAGCCGAGGGTCCAGTGAGCAGTTCTTC. Protein product: CASSRGSSEQFF.

The J gene is TRBJ1-3, the V gene TRBV11-3, with TRBD1 as a possible D gene (5 bases). This CDR3 is 13 amino acids long. The V end was cut by 6 bases, the J end by 1 base, with 7 bases between. Germline V lookup: CDR1 SGHNT, CDR2 YENEEA. This chain's CDR3 is CASSGGSGNTIYF. The DNA for the CDR3 is TGTGCCAGCAGTGGGGGATCTGGAAACACCATATATTTT.

V and J are TRBV7-3 and TRBJ1-2; no firm D call. The germline V gene encodes CDR1 SGHTA and CDR2 FQGTGA. The V end lost 5 bases, the J end lost 0 bases, and 16 bases lay between the germline ends. This CDR3 has 16 residues. The CDR3 nucleotides read TGTGCCAGCAGCCGAATCACGGCCGCCGCTAACTATGGCTACACCTTC. Its protein product is CASSRITAAANYGYTF.

The CDR3 DNA sequence: TGTGCCAGCAGCTTAGTTTGGGGTTATAATGAAAAACTGTTTTTT. Protein: CASSLVWGYNEKLFF. This rearrangement joins TRBV7-6 to TRBJ1-4; D is unclear. Per the germline V gene, CDR1 is SGHVS and CDR2 is FNYEAQ. V lost 1 base and J lost 4, with 10 bases in between. This CDR3 contains 15 residues.

The chain combines TRBV27 with TRBJ1-4; 10 positions match TRBD1. This CDR3 is built from 14 residues. Trimming cost V 4 bases and J 7 bases; bases outside gene matches: 3. CDR1 is MNHEY, CDR2 SMNVEV, per germline (reference sequence). The CDR3 DNA sequence: TGTGCCAGCAGTTGGACAGGGGGGGGTGAAAAACTGTTTTTT. Translating it yields CASSWTGGGEKLFF.

The chain recombines TRBV10-3 with TRBJ1-5; maybe TRBD1 (6 bases). V was trimmed by 2 bases and J by 7 bases, leaving 12 bases between them. Germline CDR1 is ENHRY and CDR2 is SYGVKD. The CDR3 spans 14 residues. CDR3: CAISERQGRQPQHF. CDR3 bases: TGTGCCATCAGTGAGAGGCAGGGGAGACAGCCCCAGCATTTT.

The chain carries TRBV5-1 and TRBJ2-1; D is uncertain. The CDR3 is 16 amino acids. Between the trimmed V and J ends, which lost 0 bases and 3 bases, there was a span of 13 bases. CDR1 is SGHRS, CDR2 YFSETQ, per germline. The CDR3 sequence: CASSLDGSLNYNEQFF. The CDR3 DNA reads TGCGCCAGCAGCTTGGATGGGTCCTTAAACTACAATGAGCAGTTCTTC. Supplemented by reference TRBV5-1 and TRBJ2-1, the full variable domain reads KAGVTQTPRYLIKTRGQQVTLSCSPISGHRSVSWYQQTPGQGLQFLFEYFSETQRNKGNFPGRFSGRQFSNSRSEMNVSTLELGDSALYLCASSLDGSLNYNEQFFGPGTRLTVL.

The J gene is TRBJ2-1, the V gene TRBV27, with D perhaps matching TRBD1 or TRBD2 (5 bases each). The CDR3 totals 14 residues. With 3 bases removed from V and 6 bases from J, the gap between germline ends came to 12 bases. Germline values: CDR1 MNHEY, CDR2 SMNVEV (reference sequence). This chain's CDR3 is CASSFRAGSNEQFF. CDR3 in DNA: TGTGCCAGCAGTTTCCGGGCAGGGAGCAATGAGCAGTTCTTC.

In its sample, this clone was seen a few times. V gene TRBV27 combines with J gene TRBJ1-2, with 10 nucleotides matching TRBD1. CDR3 length equals 14 residues. J lost 7 bases, V lost 10 bases, and 12 bases had no gene match. The germline CDR1 and CDR2 sequences are MNHEY and SMNVEV (reference sequence). The CDR3 sequence is CATAAGTGVSGYTF. In nucleotides, the CDR3 is TGTGCCACCGCAGCCGGGACAGGGGTGTCTGGCTACACCTTC.

This chain's CDR3 is CASSWQASSYEQYF. The CDR3 DNA follows: TGTGCCAGTAGTTGGCAGGCTAGCTCCTACGAGCAGTACTTC. The chain couples TRBV19 to TRBJ2-7; D gene ambiguous. This CDR3 is built from 14 residues. The V gene's germline CDR1 is LNHDA and CDR2 SQIVND (reference sequence). V shed 5 bases and J shed 0 bases, with 11 bases lying between them.

The rearrangement uses TRBV11-3 and TRBJ2-1, with D possibly matching TRBD2 (6 bases). The germline CDR1 and CDR2 sequences are SGHNT and YENEEA. The CDR3 spans 13 residues. V lost 3 bases to trimming and J lost 9 bases, with 12 bases between them. CDR3 nucleotides: TGTGCCAGCAGCTTGGGGGGACGCAGTGAGCAGTTCTTC. Encoded protein: CASSLGGRSEQFF.

This clone was recorded a few times. The rearrangement uses TRBV6-5 and TRBJ1-1, with 9 bases identical to TRBD1. Germline loops: CDR1 MNHEY, CDR2 SVGAGI. J gave up 8 bases and V 5 bases, and 12 bases lay outside the gene matches. There are 15 residues in the CDR3. The CDR3 DNA follows: TGTGCCAGCAGTACAACCAATAACAGGGGGCGCGAAGCTTTCTTT. Translation gives CASSTTNNRGREAFF.

The chain uses TRBV6-5 and TRBJ1-6, with a tentative D call TRBD1 (6 bases). The V gene's germline CDR1 is MNHEY and CDR2 SVGAGI. V dropped 7 bases and J dropped 8 bases, with 15 bases sitting between them. The CDR3 sequence is 14 residues long. The CDR3 loop is CASILGGLDSPLHF. In nucleotides, the CDR3 is TGTGCCAGCATTCTAGGGGGGCTAGATTCACCCCTCCACTTT.

The rearrangement links TRBV27 to TRBJ2-7, with TRBD1 as a possible D gene (6 bases). Germline CDR1 reads MNHEY; CDR2 reads SMNVEV (reference sequence). The CDR3 contains 14 residues. V dropped 1 base and J dropped 5 bases, with 12 bases sitting between them. CDR3 residues: CASSLYGTRDEQYF. CDR3 nucleotide sequence: TGTGCCAGCAGTTTATACGGGACAAGGGACGAGCAGTACTTC.

The rearrangement links TRBV11-2 to TRBJ1-2; D is perhaps TRBD1 (5 bases). From germline, CDR1 is SGHAT and CDR2 FQNNGV. V was clipped by 0 bases and J by 7 bases, with 9 bases between them. This CDR3 is built from 13 residues. Here the CDR3 DNA reads TGTGCCAGCAGCTTAGACCAGGGCCGTGGCTACACCTTC. Its translation: CASSLDQGRGYTF.

This chain uses TRBV11-1 with TRBJ1-1; no clear D gene. Looked up from germline, CDR1 is SGHAT and CDR2 is FQDESV (reference sequence). The CDR3 extends over 15 amino acids. With 5 bases removed from V and 5 bases from J, the gap between germline ends came to 18 bases. CDR3 sequence (DNA): TGTGCCAGCAGCCCTTACGAAGGGTACGGGACTGAAGCTTTCTTT. Translating it yields CASSPYEGYGTEAFF.

This chain joins TRBV27 and TRBJ2-2; 10 bases match TRBD2. J lost 2 bases, V lost 7 bases, and 7 bases had no gene match. Per the germline V gene, CDR1 is MNHEY and CDR2 is SMNVEV (reference sequence). The CDR3 length is 16 residues. The CDR3: CASKQSGGVNTGELFF. In nucleotides, the CDR3 is TGTGCCAGCAAGCAGAGCGGGGGGGTAAACACCGGGGAGCTGTTTTTT.

The chain joins TRBV11-2 to TRBJ2-7; 8 bases agree with TRBD2. This CDR3 has 16 residues. CDR1 is SGHAT, CDR2 FQNNGV, per germline. Trimming removed 3 bases from V and 7 bases from J; junction bases left unmatched: 14. The CDR3 protein is CASSFHSGAGMGEQYF. The CDR3 bases are TGTGCCAGCAGCTTTCATAGCGGGGCAGGGATGGGGGAGCAGTACTTC.

The chain joins TRBV29-1 to TRBJ1-2, with D tentatively TRBD1 (5 bases). This CDR3 comprises 12 residues. The V end was cut by 6 bases, the J end by 3 bases, with 11 bases between. CDR1 and CDR2 from the germline V gene are SQVTM and ANQGSEA. DNA of the CDR3: TGCAGCGTAGCCGACAGCTACTATGGCTACACCTTC. Protein: CSVADSYYGYTF.

This clone was seen once. The gene calls are TRBV30 and TRBJ2-7; a possible D gene is TRBD1 (6 bases). The V gene lost 5 bases and the J gene lost 4 bases, with 18 bases spanning the gap. The CDR3 runs to 14 residues. Germline V gene data show CDR1 as GTSNPN and CDR2 as SVGIG (reference sequence). CDR3 loop: CAWDRIGAGYEQYF. In nucleotides, the CDR3 is TGTGCCTGGGACAGGATAGGCGCGGGTTACGAGCAGTACTTC.